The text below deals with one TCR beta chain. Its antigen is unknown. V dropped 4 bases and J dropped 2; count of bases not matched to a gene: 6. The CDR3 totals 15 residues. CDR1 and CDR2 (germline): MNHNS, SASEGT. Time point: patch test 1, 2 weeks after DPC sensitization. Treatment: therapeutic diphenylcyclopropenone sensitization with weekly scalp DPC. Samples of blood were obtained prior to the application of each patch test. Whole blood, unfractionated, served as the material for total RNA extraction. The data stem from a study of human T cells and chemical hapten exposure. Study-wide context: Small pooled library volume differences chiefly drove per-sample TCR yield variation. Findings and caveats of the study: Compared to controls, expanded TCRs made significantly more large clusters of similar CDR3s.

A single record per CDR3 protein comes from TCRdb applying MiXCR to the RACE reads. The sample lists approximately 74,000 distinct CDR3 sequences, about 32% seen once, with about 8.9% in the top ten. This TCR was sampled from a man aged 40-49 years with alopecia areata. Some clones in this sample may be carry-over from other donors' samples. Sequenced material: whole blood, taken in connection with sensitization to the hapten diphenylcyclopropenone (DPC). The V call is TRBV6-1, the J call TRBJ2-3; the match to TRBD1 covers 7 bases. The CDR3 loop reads CASSGDRVSTDTQYF. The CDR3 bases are TGTGCCAGCAGTGGTGACAGGGTCTCCACAGATACGCAGTATTTT.